This TCR beta chain was retrieved from a study of shared clonotypes between healthy human individuals. Germline trimming cut 5 bases from V and 10 bases from J; bases unmatched to any gene: 13. Germline loops: CDR1 SGHRS, CDR2 YFSETQ. The CDR3 spans 14 residues. Each subset's genomic DNA was shared equally among a number of immunoSEQ plates. TCRdb keeps only in-frame clones here, not all; method: immunoSEQ multiplex PCR. The table shows about a million clones, with roughly 80% occurring only once. What was sequenced was memory CD4+ T cells from PBMCs. The subset was: CD45RA-negative fraction. The chain joins TRBV5-1 to TRBJ1-1; 8 nucleotides align to TRBD1. This TCR came from a man in his late teens or twenties in good health. Some clones in this sample may be carry-over from other donors' samples. CDR3 in DNA: TGCGCCAGCAGTTCCGGACAGGGTCTTGAAGGAGCTTTCTTT. Translating it yields CASSSGQGLEGAFF.